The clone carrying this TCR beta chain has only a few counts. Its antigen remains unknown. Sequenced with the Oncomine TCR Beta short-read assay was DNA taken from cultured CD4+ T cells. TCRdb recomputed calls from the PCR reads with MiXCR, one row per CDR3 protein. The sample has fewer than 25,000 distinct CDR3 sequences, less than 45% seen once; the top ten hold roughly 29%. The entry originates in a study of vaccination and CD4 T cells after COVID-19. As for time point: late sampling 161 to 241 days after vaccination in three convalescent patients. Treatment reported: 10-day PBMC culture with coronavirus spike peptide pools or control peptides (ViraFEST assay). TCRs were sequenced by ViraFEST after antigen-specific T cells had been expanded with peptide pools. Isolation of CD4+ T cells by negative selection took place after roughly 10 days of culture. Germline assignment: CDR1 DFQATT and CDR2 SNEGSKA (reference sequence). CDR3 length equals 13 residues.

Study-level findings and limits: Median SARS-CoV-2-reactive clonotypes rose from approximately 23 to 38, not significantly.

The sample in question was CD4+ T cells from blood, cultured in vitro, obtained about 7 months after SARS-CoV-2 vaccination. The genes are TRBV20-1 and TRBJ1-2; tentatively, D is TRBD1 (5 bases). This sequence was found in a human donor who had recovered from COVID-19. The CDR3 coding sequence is TGCAGGGCGGCTGGGGGTTCAGACTATGGCTACACCTTC. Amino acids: CRAAGGSDYGYTF.